This T cell receptor beta chain was sequenced during a study of shared clonotypes between healthy human individuals. About the study: CD4 naive and CD4 memory each took three plates per donor, while CD8 naive took two and CD8 memory one.

V lost 6 bases and J 1 base, leaving 12 bases between the germline ends. Germline CDR1 MDHEN, CDR2 SYDVKM. The CDR3 length is 14 residues. In this sample, this clone turned up a few times. Clones were read by immunoSEQ multiplex PCR, and TCRdb kept only the in-frame ones, dropping some. The data hold approximately 710,000 clones, with roughly 91% observed a single time. The sample taken for sequencing was memory CD8+ T cells from PBMCs. Subset in this sample: CD45RO+ cells pooled with CCR7-negative TemRA cells. The TCR originated in a young man in good health. Some clones in this sample may be carry-over from other donors' samples. This chain joins TRBV28 and TRBJ1-1, with D uncertain. Written as DNA, the CDR3 is TGTGCCAGCAGACAATTCAGCTCGAACACTGAAGCTTTCTTT. Its translation is CASRQFSSNTEAFF.